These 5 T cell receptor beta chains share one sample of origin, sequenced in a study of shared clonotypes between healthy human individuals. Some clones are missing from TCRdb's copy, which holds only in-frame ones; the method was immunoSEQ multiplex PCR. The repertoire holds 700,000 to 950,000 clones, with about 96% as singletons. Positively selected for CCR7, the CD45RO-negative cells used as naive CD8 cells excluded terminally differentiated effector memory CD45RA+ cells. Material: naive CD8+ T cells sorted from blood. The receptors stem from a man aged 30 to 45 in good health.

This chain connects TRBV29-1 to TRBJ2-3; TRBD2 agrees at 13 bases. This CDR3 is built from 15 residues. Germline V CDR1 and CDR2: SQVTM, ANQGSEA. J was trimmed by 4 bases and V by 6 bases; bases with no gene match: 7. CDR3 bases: TGCAGCGTCTGGACTAGCGGGAGACTGGCAGATACGCAGTATTTT. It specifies CSVWTSGRLADTQYF.

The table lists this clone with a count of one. Here the CDR3 reads CASSLEGGRSYNEQFF. CDR3 DNA: TGTGCCAGCAGCTTAGAGGGGGGTCGCTCCTACAATGAGCAGTTCTTC. The chain combines TRBV7-8 with TRBJ2-1; D possibly matches TRBD1 or TRBD2 (6 bases each). The V gene lost 1 base and the J gene lost 0 bases, with 10 bases spanning the gap. There are 16 residues in the CDR3. Germline loops: CDR1 SGHVS, CDR2 FQNEAQ.

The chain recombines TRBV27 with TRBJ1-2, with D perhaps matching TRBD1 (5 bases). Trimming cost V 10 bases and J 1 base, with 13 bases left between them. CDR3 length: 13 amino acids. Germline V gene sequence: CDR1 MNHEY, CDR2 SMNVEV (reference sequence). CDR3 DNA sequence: TGTGCCACCGTGGGGGGACTTAACTATGGCTACACCTTC. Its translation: CATVGGLNYGYTF.

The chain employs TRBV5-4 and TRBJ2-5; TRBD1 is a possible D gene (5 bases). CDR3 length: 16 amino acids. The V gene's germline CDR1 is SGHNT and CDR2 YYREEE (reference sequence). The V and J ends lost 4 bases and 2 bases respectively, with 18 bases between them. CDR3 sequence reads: CASSPTDYSPQETQYF. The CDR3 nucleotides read TGTGCCAGCAGCCCGACAGATTATTCGCCTCAAGAGACCCAGTACTTC.

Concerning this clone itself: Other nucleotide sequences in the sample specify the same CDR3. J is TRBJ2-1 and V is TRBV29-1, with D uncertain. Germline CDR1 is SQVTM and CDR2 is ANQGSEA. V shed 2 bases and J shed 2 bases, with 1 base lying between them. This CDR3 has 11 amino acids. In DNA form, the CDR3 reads TGCAGCGTTGAACCCTACAATGAGCAGTTCTTC. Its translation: CSVEPYNEQFF.